The present TCR beta chain was sequenced within a study of T cell repertoires in cytomegalovirus infection. Study information: Evidence of both CMV infection and a matching HLA type came from public TCR beta signatures. Broader study findings: HLA-C-restricted CMV clonotypes gave the most frequent clonotype in two of eight donors. CMV carriers having the relevant HLA were flagged by cumulative public TCR beta family frequency.

One entry per CDR3 protein results from TCRdb running MiXCR on the reads. The repertoire has roughly 350,000 distinct CDR3 sequences, 34% of them found once; the top ten carry about 13%. This clonotype was seen repeatedly, ten times or more. Its antigen remains unidentified. CDR1 SGHTA and CDR2 FQGNSA come from the germline V gene. V was trimmed by 5 bases and J by 7 bases, leaving 12 bases between them. This CDR3 has 13 amino acids. This rearrangement joins TRBV7-2 to TRBJ2-4; D is undetermined. This TCR derives from a human donor in good health (CMV status not recorded). Some clones in this sample may be carry-over from other donors' samples. The material sequenced was cultured PBMCs, taken from culture after CMV antigen stimulation. The CDR3 DNA sequence: TGTGCCAGCAGCCCCGCCGAGGTGAACATTCAGTACTTC. It codes for CASSPAEVNIQYF.